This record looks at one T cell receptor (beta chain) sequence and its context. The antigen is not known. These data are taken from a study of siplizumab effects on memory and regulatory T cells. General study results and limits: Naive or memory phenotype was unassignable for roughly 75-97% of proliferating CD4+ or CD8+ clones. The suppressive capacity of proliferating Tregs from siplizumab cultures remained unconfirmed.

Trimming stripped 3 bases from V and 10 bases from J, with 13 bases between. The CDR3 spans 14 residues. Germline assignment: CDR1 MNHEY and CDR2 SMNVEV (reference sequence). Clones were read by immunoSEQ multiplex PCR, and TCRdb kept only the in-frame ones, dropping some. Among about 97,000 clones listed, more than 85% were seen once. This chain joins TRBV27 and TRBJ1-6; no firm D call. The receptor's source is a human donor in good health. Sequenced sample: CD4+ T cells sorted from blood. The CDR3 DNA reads TGTGCCAGCAGTTTTGTGGGGAAGGGCTCACCCCTCCACTTT. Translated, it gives CASSFVGKGSPLHF.